This T cell receptor beta chain emerged from a study of monozygotic twins with inflammatory bowel disease. Study observations and caveats: Using the inverse Simpson index, IBD patients had lower TCRbeta diversity than healthy co-twins. Perhaps reflecting limited power, concordant and discordant twins did not differ in repertoire similarity. What may have added variability to patient repertoires is that immunosuppressive treatments differed.

For this clonotype: Its cognate antigen is unknown.

TCRdb reprocessed the 5' RACE reads and keeps a single row for each CDR3 protein, giving no DNA. The sample has 330,000 or so distinct CDR3 sequences. Sequenced: blood. The TCR originated in a human donor with ulcerative colitis or Crohn's disease, or a healthy co-twin of an affected twin (not recorded which).

The CDR3 sequence: CASHEGGYSSYNEQFF. The J gene is TRBJ2-1, the V gene TRBV27; the D call of TRBD2 rests on TCRdb alone, since no DNA is present to check it. This CDR3 has 16 residues. Germline V lookup: CDR1 MNHEY, CDR2 SMNVEV (reference sequence).